This T cell receptor beta chain was obtained from a study of blood T cell repertoires in COVID-19. Study background: T cells, B-cell-depleted T cells, or PBMCs provided the cDNA or gDNA that served as material.

Data came from immunoSEQ multiplex PCR; TCRdb stores just in-frame clones and leaves some out. The table shows around 200,000 clones, with roughly 80% occurring only once. The sequence came from a woman aged 45-65 years with acute or convalescent COVID-19. The sequencing input was peripheral blood.

The CDR3 loop reads CASSRTGEGNEQFF. The CDR3 bases are TGTGCCAGCAGTCGGACAGGGGAAGGGAATGAGCAGTTCTTC. This sequence joins TRBV5-4 and TRBJ2-1, with TRBD1 matching 9 bases. With V trimmed by 5 bases and J by 7 bases, 7 bases remained unmatched. The CDR3 covers 14 residues. Germline V gives CDR1 SGHNT, CDR2 YYREEE (reference sequence).